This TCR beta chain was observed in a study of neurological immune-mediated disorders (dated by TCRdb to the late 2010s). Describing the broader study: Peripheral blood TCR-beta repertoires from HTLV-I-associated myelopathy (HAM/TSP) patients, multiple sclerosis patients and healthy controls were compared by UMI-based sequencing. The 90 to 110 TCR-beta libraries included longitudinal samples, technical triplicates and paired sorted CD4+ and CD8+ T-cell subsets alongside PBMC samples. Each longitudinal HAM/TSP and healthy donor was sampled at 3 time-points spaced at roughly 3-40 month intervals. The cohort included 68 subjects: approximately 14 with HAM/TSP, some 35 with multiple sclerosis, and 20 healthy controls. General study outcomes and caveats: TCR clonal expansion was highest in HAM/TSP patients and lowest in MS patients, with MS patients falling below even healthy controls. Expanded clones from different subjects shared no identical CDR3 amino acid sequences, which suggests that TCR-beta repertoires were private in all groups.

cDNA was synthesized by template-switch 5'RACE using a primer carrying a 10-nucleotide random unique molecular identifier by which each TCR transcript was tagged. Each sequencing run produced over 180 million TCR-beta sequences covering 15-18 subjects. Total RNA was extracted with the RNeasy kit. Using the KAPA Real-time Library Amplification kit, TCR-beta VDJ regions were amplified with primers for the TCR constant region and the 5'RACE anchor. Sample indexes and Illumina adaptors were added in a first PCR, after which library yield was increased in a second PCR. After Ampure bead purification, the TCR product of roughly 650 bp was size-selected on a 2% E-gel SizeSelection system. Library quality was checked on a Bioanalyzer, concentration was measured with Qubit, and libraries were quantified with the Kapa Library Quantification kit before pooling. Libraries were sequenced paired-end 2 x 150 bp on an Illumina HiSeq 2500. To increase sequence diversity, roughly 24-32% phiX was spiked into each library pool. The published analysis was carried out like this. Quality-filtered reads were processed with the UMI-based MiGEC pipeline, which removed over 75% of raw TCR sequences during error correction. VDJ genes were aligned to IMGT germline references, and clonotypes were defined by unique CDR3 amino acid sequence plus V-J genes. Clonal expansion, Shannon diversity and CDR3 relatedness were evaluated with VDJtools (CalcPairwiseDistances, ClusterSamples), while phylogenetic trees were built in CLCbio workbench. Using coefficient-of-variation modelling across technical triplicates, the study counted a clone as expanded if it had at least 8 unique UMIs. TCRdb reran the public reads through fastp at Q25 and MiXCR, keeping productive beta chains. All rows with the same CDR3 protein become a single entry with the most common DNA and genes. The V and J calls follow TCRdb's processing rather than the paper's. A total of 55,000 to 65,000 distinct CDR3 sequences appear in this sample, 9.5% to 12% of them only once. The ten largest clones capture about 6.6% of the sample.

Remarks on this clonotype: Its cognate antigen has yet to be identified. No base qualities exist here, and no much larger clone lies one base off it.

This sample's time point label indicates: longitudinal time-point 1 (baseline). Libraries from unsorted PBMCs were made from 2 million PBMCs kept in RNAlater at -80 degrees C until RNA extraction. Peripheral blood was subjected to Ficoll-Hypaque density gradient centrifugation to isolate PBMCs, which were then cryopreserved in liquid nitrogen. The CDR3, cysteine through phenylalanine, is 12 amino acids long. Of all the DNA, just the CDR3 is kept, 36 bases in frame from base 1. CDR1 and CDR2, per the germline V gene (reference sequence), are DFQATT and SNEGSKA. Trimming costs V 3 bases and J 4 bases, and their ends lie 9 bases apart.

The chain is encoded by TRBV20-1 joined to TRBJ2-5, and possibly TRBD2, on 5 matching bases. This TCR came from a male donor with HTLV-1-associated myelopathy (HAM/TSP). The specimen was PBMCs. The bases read TGCAGTGCTAGGGTCGGGGTAGAGACCCAGTACTTC. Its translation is CSARVGVETQYF.